The text below deals with one T cell receptor beta chain. The CDR3 length is 15 residues. CDR1 SGHDN and CDR2 FVKESK come from the germline V gene. Deletions cut 1 base from V and 3 bases from J, with 13 bases between. The source of the sample is a study of blood T cells in healthy people across ages. Using a J-beta primer mix together with a sample-barcoded 5' primer, a second PCR was run for about 6 to 12 cycles. A single record per CDR3 protein comes from TCRdb applying MiXCR to the 5' RACE reads. Found here are roughly 700,000 distinct CDR3 sequences, less than 40% of them singletons; the top ten hold 15% to 17%.

The chain couples TRBV14 to TRBJ2-7, with D possibly being TRBD1 (5 bases). The sample consisted of blood. The TCR comes from an elderly woman in good health. CDR3 residues: CASSQVTGLVYEQYF. The CDR3 DNA reads TGTGCCAGCAGCCAAGTTACAGGTTTGGTCTACGAGCAGTACTTC. The whole variable domain, remainder taken from reference TRBV14 and TRBJ2-7, is EAGVTQFPSHSVIEKGQTVTLRCDPISGHDNLYWYRRVMGKEIKFLLHFVKESKQDESGMPNNRFLAERTGGTYSTLKVQPAELEDSGVYFCASSQVTGLVYEQYFGPGTRLTVT.